These T cell receptor beta chains were read from a single sample in a study of T cells in localized non-small cell lung cancer. TCRdb's table, derived via immunoSEQ multiplex PCR, lists solely in-frame clones and lacks some. Counted here are about 6,800 clones, approximately 43% occurring once; the ten biggest clones make up 3% to 4%. Material: lymph node tissue, obtained before any cancer treatment. All receptors derive from a man between 35 and 75 years old with stage I lung adenocarcinoma. CDR3s leave out the opening cysteine and the closing phenylalanine or tryptophan. Each record gives: J gene, V gene, clone size, CDR3 protein. Clone size, where shown, is once, few, many, or a class for clones that have expanded.

TRBJ2-2,TRBV6-8,NA,ASSDLAGANTGELF
TRBJ2-1,TRBV4-1,NA,ASSQQLADEQF
TRBJ2-3,TRBV6-8,few,ASSGTYTDTQY
TRBJ1-1,TRBV29-1,NA,SVMYGNTEAF
TRBJ2-3,TRBV29-1,NA,SGRDHSSTDTQY
TRBJ2-2,TRBV18,NA,ASSPPAGRDGELF
TRBJ1-5,TRBV2,NA,ASTLGQVSSNQPQH
TRBJ2-2,TRBV4-1,NA,ASSQDPHRAGELF
TRBJ2-1,TRBV28,few,ASSSDTGKQF
TRBJ2-5,TRBV9,NA,ASSVGTVGQETQY
TRBJ2-1,TRBV29-1,NA,SVVATSGRANEQF
TRBJ1-3,TRBV28,NA,ASSLWALGRNTIY
TRBJ2-2,TRBV9,NA,ASKGKGANTGELF
TRBJ2-2,TRBV5-1,NA,ASSLGQPSSNTGELF
TRBJ2-5,TRBV9,NA,ASSVAGSETQY
TRBJ1-1,TRBV9,NA,ASSLTGATEAF
TRBJ2-1,TRBV28,NA,ASSLSRAGGEQF
TRBJ2-7,TRBV11-3,few,ASSLGAQGDEQY
TRBJ2-1,TRBV5-1,NA,ASSLSLSGRAGDEQF
TRBJ2-7,TRBV29-1,NA,SVEAPSSYEQY
TRBJ1-2,TRBV7-2,NA,ASSSRGVRGYT
TRBJ2-1,TRBV15,few,ATSGRGQGPSYNEQF
TRBJ2-5,TRBV28,NA,ASSFGSQRAQY
TRBJ1-3,TRBV28,NA,ASRSGSGNTIY
TRBJ2-2,TRBV28,NA,ASTPRLAGNTGELF
TRBJ2-1,TRBV7-2,few,ASSFGQQPYNEQF
TRBJ1-5,TRBV19,NA,ASSSLGQGRDQPQH
TRBJ2-2,TRBV15,NA,ATSVGLASNTGELF
TRBJ1-1,TRBV12-5,NA,ASGLVLDDEGANTEAF
TRBJ2-7,TRBV10-2,NA,ASSSNLAYEQY
TRBJ1-3,TRBV11-3,NA,ASSLTTWGNTIY
TRBJ2-7,TRBV30,few,AWKPTGTWRYEQY
TRBJ2-3,TRBV6-8,NA,ASSYSGTDIFSTDTQY
TRBJ2-5,TRBV15,once,ATSRLAGAQETQY
TRBJ2-5,TRBV28,once,ASSSGLRQETQY
TRBJ2-3,TRBV30,NA,AWSRPGTDTQY
TRBJ2-1,TRBV4-1,NA,ASSQEGLAVGNEQF